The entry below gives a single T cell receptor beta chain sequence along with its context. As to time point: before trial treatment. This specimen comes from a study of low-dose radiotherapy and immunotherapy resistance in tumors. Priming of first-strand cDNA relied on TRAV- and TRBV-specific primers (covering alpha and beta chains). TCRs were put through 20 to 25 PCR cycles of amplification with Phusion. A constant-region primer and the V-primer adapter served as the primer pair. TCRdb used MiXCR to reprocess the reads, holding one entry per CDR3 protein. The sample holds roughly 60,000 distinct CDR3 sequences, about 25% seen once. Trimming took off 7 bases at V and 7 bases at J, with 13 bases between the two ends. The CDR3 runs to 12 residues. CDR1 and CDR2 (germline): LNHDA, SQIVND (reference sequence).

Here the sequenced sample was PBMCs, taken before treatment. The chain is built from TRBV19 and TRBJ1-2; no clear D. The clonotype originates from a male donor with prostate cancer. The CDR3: CASTDLGFGYTF. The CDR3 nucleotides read TGTGCCAGTACCGATCTGGGGTTTGGCTACACCTTC.